A single sample gave rise to the 6 T cell receptor beta chains below, sequenced in a study of blood T cell repertoires in COVID-19 (dated by TCRdb to the early 2020s). The library was made by the immunoSEQ multiplex PCR assay. TCRdb limited this immuneACCESS table to in-frame rearrangements with V and J called. A share of clones is missing; checked studies link under half to unresolved V genes, and the rest is unexplained. The sample table lists approximately 210,000 clones, 86% of them with a count of one. In total, the top ten clones hold 0.78% of the sample. The specimen sequenced was peripheral blood. All receptors derive from an older woman with acute or convalescent COVID-19.

This chain connects TRBV19 to TRBJ2-1; 11 bases map to TRBD2. Per germline, CDR1 LNHDA and CDR2 SQIVND (reference sequence). Trimming cost V 5 bases and J 7 bases; bases outside gene matches: 7. The CDR3 sequence is 15 residues long. CDR3 residues: CASSFLAGGENEQFF. The DNA of the CDR3 is TGTGCCAGTAGTTTCTTAGCGGGAGGGGAGAATGAGCAGTTCTTC.

This clone appeared once. The rearrangement links TRBV6-1 to TRBJ1-6; 9 bases align to TRBD1. The CDR3 runs to 17 residues. Germline V gene lookup returns CDR1 MNHNS and CDR2 SASEGT. V gave up 4 bases and J gave up 5 bases; unmatched junction bases: 9. In nucleotides, the CDR3 is TGTGCCAGCAGTGTTACAACAGGGGGCGCCGATAATTCACCCCTCCACTTT. Translating gives CASSVTTGGADNSPLHF.

V gene TRBV28 combines with J gene TRBJ2-7, with 7 bases identical to TRBD2. Unmatched junction bases numbered 13, after V lost 5 bases and J lost 6 bases. The CDR3 contains 15 residues. Germline CDR1 MDHEN, CDR2 SYDVKM. The CDR3 spells CASSLTGTMTSEQYF. The CDR3 coding sequence is TGTGCCAGCAGTCTGACCGGGACTATGACGAGCGAGCAGTACTTC.

This clone has more than one count but fewer than ten. This sequence joins TRBV28 and TRBJ1-5; a possible D gene is TRBD1 (6 bases). V gave up 9 bases and J gave up 7 bases, with 22 bases separating them. The CDR3 sequence is 15 residues long. Per the germline V gene, CDR1 is MDHEN and CDR2 is SYDVKM. Here the CDR3 reads CASAPGAGVWQPQHF. The CDR3, as DNA: TGTGCCAGTGCTCCAGGGGCCGGGGTTTGGCAGCCCCAGCATTTT.

This clone was seen more than once but under ten times. J is TRBJ2-2 and V is TRBV5-4; D might be TRBD2 (5 bases). Trimming shortened V by 4 bases and J by 2 bases, and 12 bases separated the two germline ends. CDR3 length: 15 residues. Germline values: CDR1 SGHNT, CDR2 YYREEE (reference sequence). The CDR3 loop is CASSRVTRNTGELFF. CDR3 in DNA: TGTGCCAGCAGCCGTGTAACTAGAAACACCGGGGAGCTGTTTTTT.

The genes are TRBV5-4 and TRBJ1-1, with a possible D match to TRBD1 (5 bases). The germline V and J ends were trimmed by 4 bases and 4 bases, with 23 bases remaining between them. Germline CDR1 is SGHNT and CDR2 is YYREEE (reference sequence). This CDR3 has 17 residues. CDR3 bases: TGTGCCAGCAGCCCCTACGGGATGGGGGGACGGATCACTGAAGCTTTCTTT. Translating it yields CASSPYGMGGRITEAFF.